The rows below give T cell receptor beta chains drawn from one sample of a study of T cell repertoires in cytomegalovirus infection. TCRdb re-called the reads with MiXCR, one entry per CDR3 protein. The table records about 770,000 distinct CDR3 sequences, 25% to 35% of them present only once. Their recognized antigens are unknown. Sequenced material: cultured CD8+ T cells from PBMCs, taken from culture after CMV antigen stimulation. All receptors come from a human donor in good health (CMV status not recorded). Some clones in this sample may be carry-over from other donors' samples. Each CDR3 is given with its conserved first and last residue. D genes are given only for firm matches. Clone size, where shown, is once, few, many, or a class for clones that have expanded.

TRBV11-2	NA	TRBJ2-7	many	CASSPYGLTYEQYF	TGTGCCAGCAGCCCTTACGGACTGACCTACGAGCAGTACTTC
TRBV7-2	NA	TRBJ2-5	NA	CASSSEGWETQYF	TGTGCCAGCAGTTCGGAAGGGTGGGAGACCCAGTACTTC
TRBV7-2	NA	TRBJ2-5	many	CASSSSLAGTQYF	TGTGCCAGCAGCTCAAGCCTGGCGGGGACCCAGTACTTC
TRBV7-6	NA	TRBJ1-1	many	CASSLAGGWDEAFF	TGTGCCAGCAGCTTAGCTGGCGGGTGGGATGAAGCTTTCTTT
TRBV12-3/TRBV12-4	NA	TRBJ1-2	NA	CASSLAKTPGGYYGYTF	TGTGCCAGCAGTTTAGCGAAAACTCCGGGAGGGTACTATGGCTACACCTTC
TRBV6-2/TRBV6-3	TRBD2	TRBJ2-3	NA	CARAGLAGPSTDTQYF	TGTGCCAGGGCGGGACTAGCGGGTCCTAGCACAGATACGCAGTATTTT
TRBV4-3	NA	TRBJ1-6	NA	CASSQDTQVSYNSPLHF	TGCGCCAGCAGCCAAGATACCCAGGTCTCCTATAATTCACCCCTCCACTTT
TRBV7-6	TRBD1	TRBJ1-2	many	CASSPMGGGFYGYTF	TGTGCCAGCAGCCCCATGGGAGGGGGCTTCTATGGCTACACCTTC
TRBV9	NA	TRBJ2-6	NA	CASSVDSNVLTF	TGTGCCAGCAGCGTAGACTCAAACGTCCTGACTTTC
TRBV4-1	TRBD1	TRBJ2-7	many	CASSQDYRGPDEQYF	TGCGCCAGCAGCCAAGATTACAGGGGGCCGGACGAGCAGTACTTC
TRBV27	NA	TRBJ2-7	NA	CASKLIVSSYEQYF	TGTGCCAGCAAGCTGATAGTCAGCTCCTACGAGCAGTACTTC
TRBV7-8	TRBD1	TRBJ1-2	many	CASSRGQVYYGYTF	TGTGCCAGCAGCCGGGGACAGGTCTACTATGGCTACACCTTC
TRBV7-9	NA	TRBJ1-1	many	CAIPSGHPNTEAFF	TGTGCCATCCCCTCCGGGCACCCGAACACTGAAGCTTTCTTT
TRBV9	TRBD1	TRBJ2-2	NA	CASSGGQGSTGELFF	TGTGCCAGCAGCGGAGGACAGGGAAGTACCGGGGAGCTGTTTTTT
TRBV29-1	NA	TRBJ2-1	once	CSVGGPFNEQFF	TGCAGCGTTGGCGGACCCTTCAATGAGCAGTTCTTC
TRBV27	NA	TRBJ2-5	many	CASSPQGGLETQYF	TGTGCCAGCAGTCCCCAAGGGGGGCTCGAGACCCAGTACTTC
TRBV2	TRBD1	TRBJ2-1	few	CASSGGQAAEQFF	TGTGCCAGCAGTGGGGGACAGGCTGCGGAGCAGTTCTTC
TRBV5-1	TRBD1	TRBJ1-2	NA	CASSPGTGEDGYTF	TGCGCCAGCAGCCCGGGGACAGGGGAAGATGGCTACACCTTC